One and the same sample provided the 20 T cell receptor beta chains below, sequenced in a study of blood T cell repertoires in COVID-19. Repertoires were generated with immunoSEQ multiplex PCR, while TCRdb's copy carries only in-frame clones and drops some. The data contain around 27,000 clones, roughly 94% of them singletons. Input material: peripheral blood. Receptors originate from a human donor with active COVID-19. The donor label of this sample is uncertain.

The rearrangement links TRBV18 to TRBJ1-2; 9 bases are a match to TRBD1. CDR1 is KGHSH and CDR2 is LQKENI in the germline V gene. With 5 bases clipped from V and 10 bases from J, the junction kept 20 bases outside the gene matches. The CDR3 has 17 residues. The CDR3 is CASSYAGTGKTPDDYTF. The CDR3 DNA reads TGTGCCAGCTCATATGCCGGGACAGGGAAAACTCCTGACGACTACACCTTC.

This clone was detected a few times. The V gene is TRBV6-5, the J gene TRBJ1-5; 7 positions agree with TRBD1. Germline V gene sequence: CDR1 MNHEY, CDR2 SVGAGI. V trimming: 5 bases; J trimming: 7 bases; junction bases outside the gene matches: 8. This CDR3 spans 14 amino acids. The CDR3 protein is CASSNRQGGQPQHF. CDR3 bases: TGTGCCAGCAGTAACCGACAGGGCGGACAGCCCCAGCATTTT.

The J gene is TRBJ1-1, the V gene TRBV3-1 (or the pseudogene TRBV3-2); 9 bases are shared with TRBD1. CDR1 is LGHDT and CDR2 is YNNKEL in the germline V gene (reference sequence). CDR3 length: 18 amino acids. Germline trimming cut 2 bases from V and 1 base from J; bases unmatched to any gene: 11. CDR3 region: CASSQSGRGTGRNTEAFF. The CDR3 DNA is TGTGCCAGCAGCCAATCGGGGAGGGGGACAGGGCGGAACACTGAAGCTTTCTTT.

The chain combines TRBV7-2 with TRBJ1-1; TRBD1 aligns across 10 bases. CDR3 size: 16 residues. CDR1 and CDR2 from the germline V gene are SGHTA and FQGNSA. Germline trimming cut 5 bases from V and 5 bases from J; bases unmatched to any gene: 11. The chain's CDR3 is CASSPQTGGFTTEAFF. Here the CDR3 DNA reads TGTGCCAGCAGCCCCCAGACAGGGGGCTTCACTACTGAAGCTTTCTTT.

The genes are TRBV7-8 and TRBJ2-3; TRBD2 is a possible D gene (5 bases). Trimming cost V 11 bases and J 2 bases, with 17 bases left between them. Germline V gene lookup returns CDR1 SGHVS and CDR2 FQNEAQ. The CDR3 is 14 residues long. The CDR3 DNA sequence: TGTGCCGTCCATAGCGCCTTCCCCACAGATACGCAGTATTTT. Its translation: CAVHSAFPTDTQYF.

This chain links TRBV25-1 with TRBJ2-2; the match to TRBD2 covers 10 bases. The ends lost 3 bases at V and 6 bases at J; junction bases unmatched: 10. From germline, CDR1 is MGHDK and CDR2 SYGVNS. The CDR3 totals 17 residues. CDR3 DNA sequence: TGTGCCAGCAGTGAGTCCCCAGGCAGCGGGAGGGCCGGGGAGCTGTTTTTT. This codes for CASSESPGSGRAGELFF.

This chain uses TRBV30 with TRBJ1-6; 7 positions match TRBD1. The J segment lost 9 bases and the V segment lost 4 bases, leaving 12 bases of the junction unmatched. The germline V gene encodes CDR1 GTSNPN and CDR2 SVGIG (reference sequence). This CDR3 has 15 residues. The CDR3 reads CAWTHLGTAGSPLHF. The CDR3 region has the DNA TGTGCCTGGACCCACTTGGGGACAGCAGGTTCACCCCTCCACTTT.

This rearrangement joins TRBV3-1 (or the pseudogene TRBV3-2) to TRBJ2-1, with 11 bases identical to TRBD2. This CDR3 has 15 amino acids. Germline loops: CDR1 LGHDT, CDR2 YNNKEL (reference sequence). Trimming at V came to 4 bases and at J to 6 bases, leaving 5 bases not matched to a gene. CDR3 DNA sequence: TGTGCCAGCAGCCGAGGTAGCGGGGGGGTCAATGAGCAGTTCTTC. Translating gives CASSRGSGGVNEQFF.

This clone was counted a single time. J is TRBJ2-7 and V is TRBV29-1; 7 nucleotides agree with TRBD2. This CDR3 comprises 13 residues. V gave up 1 base and J gave up 6 bases; unmatched junction bases: 6. From germline, CDR1 is SQVTM and CDR2 ANQGSEA. CDR3 amino acids: CSVEVGGPSEQYF. The CDR3 nucleotides are TGCAGCGTTGAAGTGGGAGGGCCCTCCGAGCAGTACTTC.

The chain links TRBV30 to TRBJ2-4, with D possibly being TRBD2 (7 bases). V was cut by 0 bases and J by 0 bases, with 9 bases left in between. The germline gives CDR1 GTSNPN, CDR2 SVGIG (reference sequence). CDR3 length: 15 residues. In DNA form, the CDR3 reads TGTGCCTGGAGTGTAGGGGGGGTAGCCAAAAACATTCAGTACTTC. This sequence encodes CAWSVGGVAKNIQYF.

This chain uses TRBV24-1 with TRBJ1-5; 9 nucleotides align to TRBD1. Trimming at V came to 4 bases and at J to 4 bases, leaving 7 bases not matched to a gene. The CDR3 is made up of 16 amino acids. Germline CDR1 and CDR2: KGHDR and SFDVKD. This CDR3 reads CATSDPGQGLNQPQHF. The CDR3 DNA follows: TGTGCCACCAGTGACCCGGGACAGGGTTTGAATCAGCCCCAGCATTTT.

V gene TRBV28 combines with J gene TRBJ2-4; tentative D call: TRBD1 (6 bases). Trimming shortened V by 3 bases and J by 8 bases, and 14 bases separated the two germline ends. Looked up from germline, CDR1 is MDHEN and CDR2 is SYDVKM. The CDR3 has 14 residues. As DNA, the CDR3 is TGTGCCAGCAGTTTGGCAGGGGTCGATGACATTCAGTACTTC. This codes for CASSLAGVDDIQYF.

The chain combines TRBV19 with TRBJ2-2; 8 bases are shared with TRBD1. J lost 6 bases, V lost 3 bases, and 12 bases had no gene match. Per germline, CDR1 LNHDA and CDR2 SQIVND (reference sequence). The length of the CDR3 is 17 residues. The CDR3 spells CASSIPGQAGWAGELFF. Here the CDR3 DNA reads TGTGCCAGTAGTATCCCGGGACAGGCCGGGTGGGCCGGGGAGCTGTTTTTT.

The rearrangement uses TRBV29-1 and TRBJ2-7, with D unresolved. Germline V gene data show CDR1 as SQVTM and CDR2 as ANQGSEA. V was clipped by 7 bases and J by 6 bases, with 13 bases between them. The CDR3 has 11 residues. The CDR3 DNA reads as TGCAGCGGTTTTGAAGCTCCCGAGCAGTACTTC. It translates to CSGFEAPEQYF.

The rearrangement links TRBV6-4 to TRBJ2-2; TRBD1 aligns across 7 bases. The ends lost 6 bases at V and 5 bases at J; junction bases unmatched: 6. The CDR3 spans 14 residues. CDR1 is MRHNA and CDR2 is SNTAGT in the germline V gene. CDR3 bases: TGTGCCAGCAGACGGGACAGTCAGACCGGGGAGCTGTTTTTT. It encodes CASRRDSQTGELFF.

The chain has TRBV2 and TRBJ2-2; D gene uncertain. This CDR3 has 13 residues. The germline CDR1 and CDR2 sequences are SNHLY and FYNNEI. Deletions cut 4 bases from V and 3 bases from J, with 6 bases between. The CDR3 nucleotides read TGTGCCAGCAGTGTCAGTTACACCGGGGAGCTGTTTTTT. Translation: CASSVSYTGELFF.

The V call is TRBV2, the J call TRBJ2-7; 11 nucleotides align to TRBD2. The CDR3 has 15 residues. From germline, CDR1 is SNHLY and CDR2 FYNNEI. The V gene end was trimmed by 8 bases and the J gene end by 5 bases; junction bases not matched to a gene: 11. The CDR3 loop reads CASGLLAGARDEQYF. CDR3 nucleotide sequence: TGTGCCAGCGGATTACTAGCGGGAGCGAGGGACGAGCAGTACTTC.

This chain uses TRBV6-2 or TRBV6-3 with TRBJ1-1; D might be TRBD1 (5 bases). Germline assignment: CDR1 MNHEY and CDR2 SVGEGT. This CDR3 is 16 amino acids long. V was pared by 2 bases and J by 1 base, with 14 bases between. In nucleotides, the CDR3 is TGTGCCAGCAGTTACACCACGGGGGGAGCGAACACTGAAGCTTTCTTT. Its protein product is CASSYTTGGANTEAFF.

Here the CDR3 reads CASSLRLGHEQFF. DNA for the CDR3: TGTGCCAGCAGTCTTAGACTAGGTCACGAGCAGTTCTTC. V and J are TRBV6-4 and TRBJ2-1; possible D gene TRBD2, 6 bases. The CDR3 is 13 amino acids. V was trimmed by 5 bases and J by 10 bases, leaving 15 bases between them. CDR1 and CDR2 (germline): MRHNA, SNTAGT.

J is TRBJ2-3 and V is TRBV5-3, with 8 nucleotides matching TRBD2. TRBV5-3 is an ORF, with its function uncertain. J lost 6 bases, V lost 6 bases, and 15 bases had no gene match. The CDR3 covers 16 residues. The CDR3 DNA sequence: TGTGCCAGAACACGGCCCTCGGGGGGGCCTGCGGATACGCAGTATTTT. Protein product: CARTRPSGGPADTQYF.